Listed here are 8 T cell receptor beta chains from one sample, sequenced in a study of T cells in Graves' hyperthyroidism and ophthalmopathy. Researchers took RNA transcripts and amplified the TCR beta CDR3 regions from them. TCR CDR3 underwent first-round RT-PCR with the HTBI primer set. MiXCR was run by TCRdb on the multiplex PCR reads, yielding one entry per CDR3 protein. The data show around 500,000 distinct CDR3 sequences, about 20% seen once. The sequenced sample was blood. The receptor source for this set is a woman in her seventies with Graves' ophthalmopathy.

With regard to this clonotype: This may be a read error: a much more frequent sequence differs by one nucleotide. The chain has TRBV27 and TRBJ1-2; D may be TRBD1 (5 bases). The CDR3 loop spans 14 amino acids. Germline V gives CDR1 MNHEY, CDR2 SMNVEV (reference sequence). CDR3 loop: CASSSGTGNYGCTF. In DNA form, the CDR3 reads TGTGCCAGCAGTTCCGGGACGGGTAACTATGGCTGCACCTTC.

The V call is TRBV5-4, the J call TRBJ1-6; D may be TRBD1 (5 bases). CDR3 length equals 14 residues. CDR1 and CDR2 from the germline V gene are SGHNT and YYREEE (reference sequence). The ends were cut back, 5 bases at V and 10 bases at J, with 16 bases in the middle. DNA of the CDR3: TGTGCCAGCAGGACCGGGGGAGGGTACTCACCCCTCCACTTT. Its translation is CASRTGGGYSPLHF.

In its sample, this clonotype was seen a few times. The V and J genes are TRBV13 and TRBJ2-1; possible D gene TRBD1, 6 bases. Germline lookup yields CDR1 PRHDT and CDR2 FYEKMQ (reference sequence). V lost 5 bases and J 7 bases, leaving 12 bases between the germline ends. The CDR3 runs 13 residues. CDR3 coding DNA: TGTGCCAGCAGCCGTGGACAGATAAATGAGCAGTTCTTC. It is translated as CASSRGQINEQFF.

At least ten counts were recorded for this clonotype. J is TRBJ1-5 and V is TRBV28; maybe TRBD1 (6 bases). CDR1 is MDHEN, CDR2 SYDVKM, per germline. This CDR3 has 15 residues. Trimming shortened V by 2 bases and J by 2 bases, and 10 bases separated the two germline ends. The CDR3 protein is CASSLQGFGNQPQHF. The CDR3 coding sequence is TGTGCCAGCAGTTTACAGGGGTTCGGCAATCAGCCCCAGCATTTT.

This clonotype was counted at least ten times. The V call is TRBV6-1, the J call TRBJ1-5, with TRBD1 matching over 7 bases. Germline values: CDR1 MNHNS, CDR2 SASEGT. The CDR3 is made up of 14 amino acids. Trimming took 3 bases from V and 5 from J; bases not matched to a gene: 4. CDR3 coding DNA: TGTGCCAGCAGTGATGGGAGGGGGCATCAGCCCCAGCATTTT. It encodes CASSDGRGHQPQHF.

This clonotype appeared a few times. The chain links TRBV29-1 to TRBJ2-3; no clear D. The ends were cut back, 6 bases at V and 0 bases at J, with 7 bases in the middle. The CDR3 is 12 amino acids. Germline CDR1 is SQVTM and CDR2 is ANQGSEA. The CDR3 coding sequence is TGCAGCGTGATACCTAGCACAGATACGCAGTATTTT. Its translation is CSVIPSTDTQYF.

This clonotype appeared many times. The chain couples TRBV12-3 or TRBV12-4 to TRBJ1-2, with TRBD1 identical over 7 bases. The CDR3 runs 14 residues. V dropped 8 bases and J dropped 6; count of bases not matched to a gene: 12. CDR3 amino acids: CASVDSGGWNGYTF. The CDR3 DNA reads TGTGCCAGCGTCGACTCAGGGGGTTGGAATGGCTACACCTTC.

There are a few counts of this clonotype. The chain carries TRBV7-9 and TRBJ2-2; 15 bases line up with TRBD2. The CDR3 length is 16 residues. Germline CDR1 SEHNR, CDR2 FQNEAQ (reference sequence). The J segment lost 8 bases and the V segment lost 4 bases, leaving 5 bases of the junction unmatched. The CDR3 here is CASSSGLAGGLGELFF. DNA of the CDR3: TGTGCCAGCAGCTCGGGACTAGCGGGAGGACTAGGGGAGCTGTTTTTT. The entire variable domain, with the rest obtained from reference TRBV7-9 and TRBJ2-2, is as follows: DTGVSQNPRHKITKRGQNVTFRCDPISEHNRLYWYRQTLGQGPEFLTYFQNEAQLEKSRLLSDRFSAERPKGSFSTLEIQRTEQGDSAMYLCASSSGLAGGLGELFFGEGSRLTVL.